Each of the 24 T cell receptor beta chains below was sequenced from the same sample in a study of tumor-infiltrating lymphocytes in oesophageal squamous cell carcinoma. MiXCR was run by TCRdb on the PCR reads, yielding one entry per CDR3 protein. The sample contains approximately 18,000 distinct CDR3 sequences, around half of which appear only once. Sample: esophageal tumor tissue. Every receptor here comes from a male donor with esophageal squamous cell carcinoma.

This clonotype came up once. The CDR3 bases are TGTGCCAGCAGCTCTGCGGGGCTGCGGGAAAAACTGTTTTTT. It specifies CASSSAGLREKLFF. The rearrangement links TRBV7-6 to TRBJ1-4; D is perhaps TRBD1 (5 bases). Germline values: CDR1 SGHVS, CDR2 FNYEAQ. The CDR3 is 14 amino acids. Deletions cut 4 bases from V and 8 bases from J, with 14 bases between. Full variable domain (rest looked up from reference TRBV7-6 and TRBJ1-4): GAGVSQSPRYKVTKRGQDVALRCDPISGHVSLYWYRQALGQGPEFLTYFNYEAQQDKSGLPNDRFSAERPEGSISTLTIQRTEQRDSAMYRCASSSAGLREKLFFGSGTQLSVL.

Only a few counts were recorded for this clonotype. The genes are TRBV7-8 and TRBJ2-7; D is ambiguous. Germline assignment: CDR1 SGHVS and CDR2 FQNEAQ. The ends were cut back, 3 bases at V and 2 bases at J, with 8 bases in the middle. The CDR3 loop spans 13 amino acids. Written as DNA, the CDR3 is TGTGCCAGCAGCTTCGACGACACCTACGAGCAGTACTTC. This sequence encodes CASSFDDTYEQYF.

V gene TRBV10-1 combines with J gene TRBJ2-7, with unresolved D. The DNA end is more similar to TRBJ2-1, so the J call may be wrong. The CDR3 is 12 amino acids. Germline V gene lookup returns CDR1 WNHNN and CDR2 SYGVQD (reference sequence). This CDR3 reads CASSDGVMEQFF. The CDR3 DNA follows: TGCGCCAGCAGCGATGGGGTAATGGAGCAGTTCTTC.

This clonotype was detected ten times or more. This rearrangement joins TRBV5-6 to TRBJ2-5, with TRBD2 as a possible D gene (6 bases). CDR3 size: 15 residues. Germline V gives CDR1 SGHDT, CDR2 YYEEEE. V was clipped by 0 bases and J by 5 bases, with 14 bases between them. CDR3: CASSLELGDSETQYF. The DNA for the CDR3 is TGTGCCAGCAGCTTGGAGTTGGGGGACTCGGAGACCCAGTACTTC.

The V call is TRBV7-2, the J call TRBJ2-3, with D uncertain. Trimming shortened V by 5 bases and J by 13 bases, and 25 bases separated the two germline ends. The CDR3 covers 15 residues. CDR1 and CDR2 (germline): SGHTA, FQGNSA. The CDR3 reads CASSMGSSTSYEKYF. Written as DNA, the CDR3 is TGTGCCAGCAGCATGGGATCTTCCACCTCCTACGAGAAGTATTTT. The full variable domain, completed using reference TRBV7-2 and TRBJ2-3, is GAGVSQSPSNKVTEKGKDVELRCDPISGHTALYWYRQSLGQGLEFLIYFQGNSAPDKSGLPSDRFSAERTGGSVSTLTIQRTQQEDSAVYLCASSMGSSTSYEKYFGPGTRLTVL.

This clonotype is classed as medium-sized. This rearrangement joins TRBV7-2 to TRBJ2-5, with TRBD2 identical over 11 bases. Trimming cost V 5 bases and J 11 bases; bases outside gene matches: 13. The germline V gene encodes CDR1 SGHTA and CDR2 FQGNSA. The CDR3 has 15 amino acids. CDR3 protein: CASSPTSGGYNEQYF. The CDR3 DNA sequence: TGTGCCAGCAGCCCAACTAGCGGGGGATACAATGAGCAGTACTTC. The full variable domain, its missing parts supplied by reference TRBV7-2 and TRBJ2-5, is GAGVSQSPSNKVTEKGKDVELRCDPISGHTALYWYRQSLGQGLEFLIYFQGNSAPDKSGLPSDRFSAERTGGSVSTLTIQRTQQEDSAVYLCASSPTSGGYNEQYFGPGTRLLVL.

A word on this clonotype: Without the conserved terminal phenylalanine or tryptophan, this CDR3 likely stems from a read error. No DNA is shown, since the ends of the CDR3 on it are uncertain; the CDR3 is the one TCRdb lists. The J gene is TRBJ2-3, the V gene TRBV28; TRBD2, as called in the table, went unchecked against the DNA. Germline loops: CDR1 MDHEN, CDR2 SYDVKM. The CDR3 length is 8 residues, termini included. The CDR3 region is CASSLGTS.

The CDR3 coding sequence is TGTGCCAGCACTCTAAAGGGCTCCTCCTACGAGCAGTACTTC. It translates to CASTLKGSSYEQYF. The V call is TRBV6-2 or TRBV6-3, the J call TRBJ2-4; D gene unclear. The J call could be wrong; TRBJ2-7 is a better fit for the DNA end. Germline-derived CDR1 and CDR2 are MNHEY and SVGEGT. This CDR3 contains 14 residues.

V gene TRBV11-2 combines with J gene TRBJ2-6; D not certain. Matching the DNA end better, TRBJ2-7 makes the J call doubtful. Looked up from germline, CDR1 is SGHAT and CDR2 is FQNNGV. CDR3 length: 15 residues. CDR3 amino acids: CASSLFRIGFYEQYF. In DNA form, the CDR3 reads TGTGCCAGCAGCTTATTTCGTATTGGTTTCTACGAGCAGTACTTC.

The V and J genes are TRBV7-8 and TRBJ2-7; tentative D call: TRBD1 (5 bases). The J call may be faulty, since TRBJ2-5 better matches the DNA end. The CDR3 extends over 15 amino acids. CDR1 and CDR2 from the germline V gene are SGHVS and FQNEAQ. CDR3 protein: CASSLGGQIQETQYF. The CDR3 DNA reads TGTGCCAGCAGCTTAGGTGGACAAATCCAAGAGACCCAGTACTTC.

As regards this clonotype: A much larger clone lies one base from this, so it may be a read error. The chain uses TRBV7-6 and TRBJ2-3; 10 positions match TRBD1. The assigned J gene may be wrong: the sequence end matches TRBJ2-7 better. Germline assignment: CDR1 SGHVS and CDR2 FNYEAQ. This CDR3 is built from 15 residues. CDR3 sequence (DNA): TGTGCCAGCAGCAACCGGGACAGGGGCTCCTACGGGCAGTACTTC. Protein product: CASSNRDRGSYGQYF.

The chain is built from TRBV6-1 and TRBJ1-2; D gene ambiguous. The CDR3 runs 13 residues. Germline V gives CDR1 MNHNS, CDR2 SASEGT. Trimming left V 5 bases short and J 5 bases short, with 12 bases between. DNA for the CDR3: TGTGCCAGCAGTTTCAGTGGGCAATATGGCTACACCTTC. Protein: CASSFSGQYGYTF.

In its sample, this clonotype was seen many times. The J gene is TRBJ2-1, the V gene TRBV3-1, with D perhaps TRBD1 (5 bases). CDR3 length equals 15 residues. Germline CDR1 LGHDT, CDR2 YNNKEL (reference sequence). Trimming shortened V by 3 bases and J by 9 bases, and 18 bases separated the two germline ends. The CDR3 loop is CASSHNYQGGGEQFF. The CDR3 bases are TGTGCCAGCAGCCATAACTACCAGGGCGGTGGTGAGCAGTTCTTC.

The table lists this clonotype with many counts. The chain has TRBV10-1 and TRBJ2-7; D ambiguous. V dropped 5 bases and J dropped 6 bases, with 14 bases sitting between them. The germline V gene has CDR1 WNHNN and CDR2 SYGVQD (reference sequence). The CDR3 sequence is 13 residues long. CDR3 bases: TGCGCCAGCAGTACAAACTTGGGTCGCGAGCAGTACTTC. Translated: CASSTNLGREQYF.

The V gene is TRBV11-3, the J gene TRBJ2-1; TRBD2 matches at 8 bases. Germline V gene lookup returns CDR1 SGHNT and CDR2 YENEEA. V was pared by 3 bases and J by 10 bases, with 11 bases of the junction left unmatched. This CDR3 contains 15 residues. CDR3 sequence reads: CASSLGLAGSTEQFF. CDR3 nucleotide sequence: TGTGCCAGCAGCTTGGGCTTAGCGGGATCCACCGAGCAGTTCTTC.

The CDR3 region has the DNA TGTGCCAGCAGCCCGACTAGCACCCAAGAGACCCAGTACTTC. Protein: CASSPTSTQETQYF. This rearrangement joins TRBV7-2 to TRBJ2-5; 7 bases map to TRBD2. The germline V gene has CDR1 SGHTA and CDR2 FQGNSA. V trimming: 5 bases; J trimming: 1 base; junction bases outside the gene matches: 4. The CDR3 has 14 residues.

This chain joins TRBV18 and TRBJ2-7, with D maybe TRBD1 (5 bases). The closer fit of TRBJ2-1 to the DNA end suggests the J call may be wrong. This CDR3 is built from 16 residues. The germline gives CDR1 KGHSH, CDR2 LQKENI. CDR3 region: CASSPTRANTGNEQFF. The CDR3, as DNA: TGTGCCAGCTCACCGACCAGGGCCAATACTGGCAATGAGCAGTTCTTC.

As to this clonotype: Its ends do not fully match the called genes, so a read error is possible. The chain is built from TRBV7-2 and TRBJ2-3; 9 bases line up with TRBD2. Germline CDR1 and CDR2: SGHTA and FQGNSA. The length of the CDR3 is 16 residues. CDR3 residues: CASSLGSGRRSGELFF. In DNA, the CDR3 is TGTGCCAGCAGCTTAGGTAGCGGGAGAAGGTCCGGGGAGCTGTTTTTC. Combining the CDR3 with reference TRBV7-2 and TRBJ2-3 gives the whole variable domain GAGVSQSPSNKVTEKGKDVELRCDPISGHTALYWYRQSLGQGLEFLIYFQGNSAPDKSGLPSDRFSAERTGGSVSTLTIQRTQQEDSAVYLCASSLGSGRRSGELFFGPGTRLTVL.

The chain couples TRBV6-1 to TRBJ2-1; 12 positions match TRBD2. The CDR3 spans 16 residues. Trimming removed 5 bases from V and 6 bases from J; junction bases left unmatched: 8. Germline V gene data show CDR1 as MNHNS and CDR2 as SASEGT. CDR3 region: CASSLASGRAANEQFF. The DNA of the CDR3 is TGTGCCAGCAGTTTGGCTAGCGGGAGGGCGGCCAATGAGCAGTTCTTC.

The chain uses TRBV12-3 or TRBV12-4 and TRBJ2-2; the D gene could be TRBD1 or TRBD2 (6 bases each). V lost 4 bases and J lost 5, with 11 bases in between. The length of the CDR3 is 14 residues. As DNA, the CDR3 is TGTGCCAGCAGTTGGGGGGCGCGGACCGGGGAGCTGTTTTTT. Its translation is CASSWGARTGELFF.

V is TRBV7-3 and J is TRBJ2-1; D is uncertain. Trimming stripped 5 bases from V and 0 bases from J, with 5 bases between. The CDR3 has 13 amino acids. Germline CDR1 SGHTA, CDR2 FQGTGA. The CDR3 loop is CASSPDSYNEQFF. For the CDR3, the DNA is TGTGCCAGCAGCCCGGACTCCTACAATGAGCAGTTCTTC.

This clonotype showed up just once. The CDR3 does not end in the conserved phenylalanine or tryptophan, so this is likely a read error. The DNA is left out, because the CDR3 cannot be placed on it with certainty; the CDR3 is given as TCRdb lists it. This chain connects TRBV7-2 to TRBJ2-5; the tabulated D call, TRBD2, remains unverified against the DNA. The CDR3 has 17 residues if both end residues are counted. CDR1 and CDR2 (germline): SGHTA, FQGNSA. The CDR3 sequence: CASSVGQITDYGYTFGS.

This rearrangement joins TRBV7-2 to TRBJ2-5; D is unresolved. The DNA end is more similar to TRBJ2-1, so the J call may be wrong. The CDR3 spans 14 residues. Germline CDR1 is SGHTA and CDR2 is FQGNSA. The CDR3 loop is CASSLVWLYNEQFF. In nucleotides, the CDR3 is TGTGCCAGCAGCTTAGTGTGGCTCTATAATGAGCAGTTCTTC.

This clonotype has at least ten counts. The rearrangement uses TRBV24-1 and TRBJ1-5; unclear D gene. Trimming removed 4 bases at V and 4 bases at J, with 4 bases between. The CDR3 is 12 amino acids. Looked up from germline, CDR1 is KGHDR and CDR2 is SFDVKD. CDR3 in amino acids: CATSDPNQPQHF. The CDR3 DNA reads TGTGCCACCAGTGACCCAAATCAGCCCCAGCATTTT.